Presented here are 20 T cell receptor beta chains from one specimen sequenced in a study of blood T cell repertoires in COVID-19. The protocol was immunoSEQ multiplex PCR, while the TCRdb copy is restricted to in-frame clones and leaves out a portion. The sample carries some 99,000 clones, less than 85% recorded once. Sequenced sample: peripheral blood. These receptors were obtained from an older woman with acute or convalescent COVID-19.

This chain connects TRBV5-8 to TRBJ1-5; tentatively, D is TRBD1 (5 bases). The germline V gene has CDR1 SGHTS and CDR2 YDEGEE. The CDR3 consists of 15 residues. With 2 bases removed from V and 7 bases from J, the gap between germline ends came to 16 bases. DNA of the CDR3: TGTGCCAGCAGCTTTTCCGTACAGGTGGGACAGCCCCAGCATTTT. Its translation: CASSFSVQVGQPQHF.

There are a few counts of this clone. The genes are TRBV7-3 and TRBJ2-5, with D possibly TRBD1 on 6 matching bases. Germline values: CDR1 SGHTA, CDR2 FQGTGA. CDR3 length equals 15 residues. Trimming shortened V by 5 bases and J by 4 bases, and 17 bases separated the two germline ends. CDR3 in amino acids: CASSQLGAIGETQYF. The CDR3 region has the DNA TGTGCCAGCAGCCAGCTGGGGGCGATAGGAGAGACCCAGTACTTC.

This chain links TRBV5-6 with TRBJ2-1, with 9 bases aligning to TRBD1. The J segment lost 4 bases and the V segment lost 0 bases, leaving 2 bases of the junction unmatched. This CDR3 is 15 amino acids long. Germline V gives CDR1 SGHDT, CDR2 YYEEEE. The CDR3 sequence is CASSLGGQGYNEQFF. CDR3 coding DNA: TGTGCCAGCAGCTTGGGGGGACAGGGATACAATGAGCAGTTCTTC.

The V and J genes are TRBV4-3 and TRBJ2-7; 11 nucleotides match TRBD2. Trimming at V came to 3 bases and at J to 2 bases, leaving 3 bases not matched to a gene. The CDR3 is 15 residues long. Germline V gene sequence: CDR1 LGHNA, CDR2 YSLEER. The DNA of the CDR3 is TGCGCCAGCAGCCAGGGACTAGCGGCCACCTACGAGCAGTACTTC. As protein: CASSQGLAATYEQYF.

The rearrangement joins TRBV14 to TRBJ2-7; TRBD2 matches 7 bases. CDR1 is SGHDN and CDR2 is FVKESK in the germline V gene. V trimming: 1 base; J trimming: 5 bases; junction bases outside the gene matches: 5. The CDR3 has 14 residues. Here the CDR3 reads CASSQVRTRHEQYF. CDR3 DNA: TGTGCCAGCAGCCAAGTAAGGACTAGACACGAGCAGTACTTC.

This clone was seen a single time. A read error may produce the germline difference seen at one junction end. J is TRBJ2-3 and V is TRBV7-7; D uncertain. Per the germline V gene, CDR1 is SSHAT and CDR2 is FNYEAQ (reference sequence). This CDR3 is 13 amino acids long. The CDR3: CASSLSGSDTQYF. Here the CDR3 DNA reads TGTGCTAGCAGCCTGTCGGGTTCAGATACGCAGTATTTT.

This CDR3 is CASIRTSGSLEQFF. In DNA form, the CDR3 reads TGTGCCAGCATTCGGACTAGCGGGAGTCTTGAGCAGTTCTTC. The chain joins TRBV6-5 to TRBJ2-1; the match to TRBD2 covers 13 bases. This CDR3 comprises 14 residues. Germline loops: CDR1 MNHEY, CDR2 SVGAGI. V lost 7 bases, J lost 9 bases, and 6 bases stayed unmatched.

With respect to this clone: Within the sample, other DNA sequences also encode this same CDR3. This sequence joins TRBV5-1 and TRBJ2-3; 9 positions match TRBD2. V lost 5 bases to trimming and J lost 5 bases; unmatched junction nucleotides: 6. The CDR3 is 14 amino acids. From germline, CDR1 is SGHRS and CDR2 YFSETQ. For the CDR3, the DNA is TGCGCCAGCAGGGTAGCGGGAGTCAGAGATACGCAGTATTTT. Its translation is CASRVAGVRDTQYF.

The V call is TRBV2, the J call TRBJ1-6; D is unresolved. Trimming removed 4 bases at V and 6 bases at J, with 13 bases between. The CDR3 runs 15 residues. Germline lookup yields CDR1 SNHLY and CDR2 FYNNEI. The CDR3 coding sequence is TGTGCCAGCAGTGTAGGCCAGACAAGTAATTCACCCCTCCACTTT. Its protein product is CASSVGQTSNSPLHF.

The chain is built from TRBV4-1 and TRBJ2-1, with D possibly TRBD2 on 6 matching bases. CDR1 is MGHRA, CDR2 YSYEKL, per germline. The ends were cut back, 4 bases at V and 4 bases at J, with 17 bases in the middle. CDR3 length: 16 amino acids. The CDR3 coding sequence is TGCGCCAGCAGCCGTCCGGGACTTCCCCCTTACAATGAGCAGTTCTTC. Translating gives CASSRPGLPPYNEQFF.

The V call is TRBV5-8, the J call TRBJ1-4, with D possibly TRBD1 on 6 matching bases. V was clipped by 6 bases and J by 2 bases, with 17 bases between them. Germline V gene data show CDR1 as SGHTS and CDR2 as YDEGEE. This CDR3 spans 16 amino acids. CDR3 in amino acids: CASTTGWGLTNEKLFF. For the CDR3, the DNA is TGTGCCAGCACAACAGGTTGGGGGCTTACTAATGAAAAACTGTTTTTT.

This chain connects TRBV6-2 or TRBV6-3 to TRBJ2-1, with 7 bases that match TRBD1. CDR1 and CDR2 from the germline V gene are MNHEY and SVGEGT. The V segment lost 6 bases and the J segment 7 bases; nucleotides outside the gene matches: 12. The CDR3 length is 15 residues. The CDR3 loop reads CASSRTGQPRNEQFF. Here the CDR3 DNA reads TGTGCCAGCAGCAGGACGGGACAGCCGAGGAATGAGCAGTTCTTC.

The rearrangement joins TRBV5-1 to TRBJ1-1, with TRBD1 matching 7 bases. Trimming took 6 bases from V and 3 from J; bases not matched to a gene: 11. The germline V gene encodes CDR1 SGHRS and CDR2 YFSETQ. This CDR3 has 15 residues. The chain's CDR3 is CASNTRTGVDTEAFF. The CDR3 region has the DNA TGCGCCAGCAACACCCGCACAGGGGTCGACACTGAAGCTTTCTTT.

This clone showed up just a few times. The V call is TRBV3-1 (or the pseudogene TRBV3-2), the J call TRBJ1-5; TRBD1 aligns across 9 bases. This CDR3 comprises 19 residues. Trimming took 3 bases from V and 0 from J; bases not matched to a gene: 12. Germline CDR1 LGHDT, CDR2 YNNKEL (reference sequence). Here the CDR3 reads CASSQLKTGGGFSNQPQHF. CDR3 coding DNA: TGTGCCAGCAGCCAGCTCAAGACAGGGGGGGGATTTAGCAATCAGCCCCAGCATTTT.

This clone was found many times. V gene TRBV18 combines with J gene TRBJ2-7; 7 bases are a match to TRBD1. The germline V gene has CDR1 KGHSH and CDR2 LQKENI. V lost 2 bases, J lost 6 bases, and 13 bases stayed unmatched. This CDR3 region has 16 residues. The CDR3 loop reads CASSPSPAGGMLEQYF. CDR3 DNA: TGTGCCAGCTCACCATCCCCAGCAGGGGGTATGCTCGAGCAGTACTTC.

The CDR3, as DNA: TGCAGCGCCTATAGTCCTTCCCCTCCCTACGAGCAGTACTTC. This encodes CSAYSPSPPYEQYF. The chain is built from TRBV29-1 and TRBJ2-7; D is uncertain. This CDR3 has 14 amino acids. V was trimmed by 7 bases and J by 2 bases, leaving 18 bases between them. Germline V gives CDR1 SQVTM, CDR2 ANQGSEA.

V and J are TRBV3-1 (or the pseudogene TRBV3-2) and TRBJ1-3, with 9 nucleotides matching TRBD1. The CDR3 totals 15 residues. J gave up 7 bases and V 1 base, and 5 bases lay outside the gene matches. The germline CDR1 and CDR2 sequences are LGHDT and YNNKEL (reference sequence). The CDR3 DNA reads TGTGCCAGCAGCCAAGGACGACAGGGGGGGAACACCATATATTTT. Translation gives CASSQGRQGGNTIYF.

This chain uses TRBV6-6 with TRBJ1-5; weak D call: TRBD1 (5 bases). This CDR3 has 13 amino acids. V was pared by 4 bases and J by 5 bases, with 9 bases between. Germline-derived CDR1 and CDR2 are MNHNY and SVGAGI (reference sequence). CDR3 sequence: CASSFTGDQPQHF. CDR3 coding DNA: TGTGCCAGCAGTTTTACAGGTGATCAGCCCCAGCATTTT.

Note on this clone: The junction does not match germline at one end; this may be a read error. The V and J genes are TRBV12-3 or TRBV12-4 and TRBJ2-1; 7 bases agree with TRBD1. The CDR3 has 13 residues. CDR3 DNA: TGTGCCAGCAGTCCGGCACATACCGGGACAGCCATCTTC. Translation gives CASSPAHTGTAIF.

The chain employs TRBV6-5 and TRBJ2-3, with 7 bases lining up with TRBD1. V shed 7 bases, J shed 2 bases, and the junction held 3 bases outside the gene matches. This CDR3 spans 13 amino acids. Germline V gives CDR1 MNHEY, CDR2 SVGAGI. CDR3 DNA: TGTGCCAGCAACAGGGGAGTCACAGATACGCAGTATTTT. Amino acids: CASNRGVTDTQYF.